This T cell receptor beta chain was sequenced in a study of OX40 agonist ivuxolimab in advanced cancers. The length of the CDR3 is 13 residues. Germline values: CDR1 SNHLY, CDR2 FYNNEI. V lost 8 bases to trimming and J lost 4 bases; unmatched junction nucleotides: 1. Profiled with immunoSEQ multiplex PCR; TCRdb holds only in-frame clones, not every one. The table has about 73,000 clones, around 89% seen once. Autoimmune disease history or systemic immunosuppression disqualified patients. Study observations and caveats: Clonal expansion was seen in CD4+ and CD8+ blood T cells by week 6 at 0.1 to 3.0 mg/kg. CD8+ T cells (on average) carried more expanded clones than CD4+ T cells.

In the case of this clone: Antigen specificity is unknown.

The receptor's source is an adult with an advanced solid tumor such as melanoma, head and neck, liver or kidney cancer. This material consisted of CD4+ or CD8+ T cells sorted from blood, taken in a trial of the OX40 agonist ivuxolimab. V and J are TRBV2 and TRBJ2-1; TRBD2 agrees at 11 bases. The CDR3 DNA is TGTGCCAGCCGGACTAGCGGGTACAATGAGCAGTTCTTC. This gives the protein CASRTSGYNEQFF.